Here is one TCR beta chain with its context. Its antigen has not been determined. No base-level quality is on record; no much larger clone is a single base apart. Ophthalmopathy patients had moderately to severely active disease, Clinical Activity Score of at least 3, NOSPECS grade of at least 4, and disease duration under 3 months. Anyone with other autoimmune diseases, uncontrolled infections, pregnancy or lactation was excluded from the study. Diagnosis relied on clinical symptoms, serum thyroxine, TRAb, thyroid ultrasound and orbital computed tomography. PBMCs were isolated from more than 9 ml of fresh peripheral blood by Ficoll-Paque density gradient centrifugation. Total RNA was extracted with Trizol reagent and quality-checked on an Agilent 2100 Bioanalyzer. For repertoire sequencing, the TCR beta CDR3 regions were amplified from RNA transcripts. HTBI primers and the Qiagen OneStep RT-PCR kit were used in a first-round RT-PCR, which was followed by a second-round multiplex PCR, size selection and purification. Libraries were sequenced on an Illumina HiSeq2000 using paired-end 100 bp reads. The paper's data handling went like this. SOAPnuke was used for read processing, and reads with adapters, uncalled bases, a mean Phred below 15, or no exact constant-primer or identifier match were discarded. COPE v1.2.5 was used to merge the high-quality paired reads. Each unique nucleotide sequence was treated as a clonotype, and MiTCR v1.1 was used to align the clonotypes to the IMGT TRB V, D and J references. Only V-J combinations with frequency above 0.0001 were analysed, covering 99.2% of repertoires. For each V-J combination, a TCR clonal expansion and chaos score was defined as F50 clonal expansion divided by the chaos observed in the TCRdist matrix. Welch's t-statistics and random forest were used to narrow the features down to more than 10 V-J combinations, which were then fed into a naive Bayes classifier. The similarity between thyroid and blood repertoires was quantified using the Morisita-Horn index. The public sequencing data were trimmed at Q25 with fastp and processed into clonotypes with MiXCR by TCRdb, which kept only in-frame beta chains. Rows merge per CDR3 protein into single entries with the most common DNA and genes. These V and J calls derive from TCRdb rather than the authors' analysis. Within this sample are 150,000 or so distinct CDR3 sequences, with over 35% of them counted one time only. The ten largest make up around 5.8% of the sample.

These data are taken from a study of Graves' ophthalmopathy and Graves' hyperthyroidism listed by TCRdb under 2018. Looking at the study overall: Peripheral blood was collected at initial diagnosis, before any treatment. The study used TCR beta repertoire signatures to distinguish Graves' ophthalmopathy from Graves' hyperthyroidism and to predict progression to ophthalmopathy. In total, 135 blood samples were TCR-sequenced: 40 to 45 ophthalmopathy, 75 hyperthyroidism and some 17 hyperthyroidism-to-ophthalmopathy patients. To explore V-J signatures that distinguish ophthalmopathy from hyperthyroidism, a discovery set of 95 to 100 patients was enrolled, made up of under 50 with ophthalmopathy and some 56 with stable hyperthyroidism. An independent validation cohort comprised roughly 20 hyperthyroidism patients and roughly 15 patients who later progressed from hyperthyroidism to ophthalmopathy. In five to seven hyperthyroidism patients, the T-cell repertoire of thyroid tissue was compared with the T-cell repertoire of blood. After sampling, hyperthyroidism patients received methimazole starting at 30 mg daily, and ophthalmopathy patients received high-dose intravenous methylprednisolone. The 90 or so discovery patients were randomly split 7:3 into training and test sets. What the study reported, not specific to this receptor: In validation, the model predicted ophthalmopathy progression with nearly 71% sensitivity and 72.22% specificity; 12 predicted patients were CT-confirmed with GO in a median of around 6.5 months. Most of the expanded thyroid clonotypes with a frequency above 0.001 were also detected in blood, and it was suggested that the thyroid immune response may be reflected by blood repertoires. No statistical method was used to set the sample size in advance, and the investigators knew which group each participant was assigned to. In cross-validation, the 13-signature model distinguished ophthalmopathy from stable hyperthyroidism with 85% to 90% sensitivity and about 81% specificity, and in the test set the corresponding values were roughly 78% and 74%.

The sequenced sample was peripheral blood. The source of this sequence is a woman aged 40 to 50 with Graves' ophthalmopathy. Donor details come from another sample of the same person, matched by shared clones.

The CDR3 has the sequence CSASQGWDGELFF. Here is the DNA: TGCAGTGCGTCACAGGGATGGGACGGGGAGCTGTTTTTT. The V gene is TRBV20-1 and the J gene is TRBJ2-2, with TRBD1 as a weak D call on 6 bases. The V end loses 6 bases and the J end loses 7 bases, and a stretch of 15 bases separates them. CDR1 DFQATT and CDR2 SNEGSKA are derived from the germline V gene (reference sequence). The CDR3 starts with the cysteine, ends with the phenylalanine, and has 13 residues. The only DNA kept is the CDR3, 39 bases in frame from the first base.